This TCR beta chain was retrieved from a study of T cells in Graves' hyperthyroidism and ophthalmopathy. Study conclusions and caveats: The model anticipated ophthalmopathy a median about 7.1 months pre-onset.

TCR beta CDR3 region amplification was performed from RNA transcripts. HTBI primers were employed in a first-round RT-PCR of the TCR CDR3. From the multiplex PCR reads, TCRdb called clonotypes with MiXCR, one entry per CDR3 protein. Among some 490,000 distinct CDR3 sequences listed, under 25% were seen once. This clonotype was observed a handful of times. Its antigen is unknown. Patients affected by ophthalmopathy presented a Clinical Activity Score of at least 3, a NOSPECS grade of at least 4, and disease duration below 3 months. Those patients with uncontrolled infection, other autoimmune disease, pregnancy or lactation were excluded. This CDR3 has 13 residues. Germline-derived CDR1 and CDR2 are SGHTA and FQGNSA. Trimming took off 4 bases at V and 5 bases at J, with 11 bases between the two ends.

The chain combines TRBV7-2 with TRBJ1-2, with TRBD1 as a possible D gene (5 bases). The receptor comes from a woman in her 70s with Graves' ophthalmopathy. Sequencing was carried out using blood. The DNA of the CDR3 is TGTGCCAGCAGCTCCCAGGGAAAATATGGCTACACCTTC. This translates into CASSSQGKYGYTF.